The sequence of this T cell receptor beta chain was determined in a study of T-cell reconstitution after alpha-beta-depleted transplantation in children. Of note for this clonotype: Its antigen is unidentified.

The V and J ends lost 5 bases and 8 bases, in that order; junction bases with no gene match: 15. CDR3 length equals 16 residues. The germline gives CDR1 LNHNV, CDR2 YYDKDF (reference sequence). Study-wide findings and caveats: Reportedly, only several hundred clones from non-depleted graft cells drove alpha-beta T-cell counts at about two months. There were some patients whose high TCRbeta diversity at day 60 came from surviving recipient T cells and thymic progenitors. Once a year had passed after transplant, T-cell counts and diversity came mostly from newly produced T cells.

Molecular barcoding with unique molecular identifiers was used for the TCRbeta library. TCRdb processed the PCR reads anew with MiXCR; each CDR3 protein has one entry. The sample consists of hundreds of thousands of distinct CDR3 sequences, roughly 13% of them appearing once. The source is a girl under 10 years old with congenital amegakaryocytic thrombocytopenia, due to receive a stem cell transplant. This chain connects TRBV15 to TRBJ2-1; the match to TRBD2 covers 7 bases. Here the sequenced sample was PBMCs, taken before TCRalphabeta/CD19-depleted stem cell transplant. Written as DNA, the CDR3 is TGTGCCACCAGCCCCAGGGCAGCGGGAAAATTCGATGAGCAGTTCTTC. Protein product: CATSPRAAGKFDEQFF. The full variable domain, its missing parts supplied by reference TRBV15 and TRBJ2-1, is DAMVIQNPRYQVTQFGKPVTLSCSQTLNHNVMYWYQQKSSQAPKLLFHYYDKDFNNEADTPDNFQSRRPNTSFCFLDIRSPGLGDTAMYLCATSPRAAGKFDEQFFGPGTRLTVL.